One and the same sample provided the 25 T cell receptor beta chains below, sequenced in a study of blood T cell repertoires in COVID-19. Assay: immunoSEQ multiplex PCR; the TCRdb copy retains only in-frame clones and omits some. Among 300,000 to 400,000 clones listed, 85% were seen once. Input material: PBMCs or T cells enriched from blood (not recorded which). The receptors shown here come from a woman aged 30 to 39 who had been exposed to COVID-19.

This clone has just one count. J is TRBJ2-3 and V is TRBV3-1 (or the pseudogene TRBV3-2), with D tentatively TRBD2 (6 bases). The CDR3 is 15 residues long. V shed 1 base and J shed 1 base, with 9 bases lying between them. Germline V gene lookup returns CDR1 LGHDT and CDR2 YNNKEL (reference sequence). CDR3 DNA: TGTGCCAGCAGCCAAGTTCGCGGGGGCACAGATACGCAGTATTTT. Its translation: CASSQVRGGTDTQYF.

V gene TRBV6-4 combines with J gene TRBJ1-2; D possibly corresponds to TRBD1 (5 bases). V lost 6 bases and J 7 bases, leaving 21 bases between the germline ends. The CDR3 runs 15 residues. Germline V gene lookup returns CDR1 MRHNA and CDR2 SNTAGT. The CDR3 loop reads CASSPEAGGEGGYTF. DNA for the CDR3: TGTGCCAGCAGCCCCGAAGCCGGGGGAGAGGGTGGCTACACCTTC.

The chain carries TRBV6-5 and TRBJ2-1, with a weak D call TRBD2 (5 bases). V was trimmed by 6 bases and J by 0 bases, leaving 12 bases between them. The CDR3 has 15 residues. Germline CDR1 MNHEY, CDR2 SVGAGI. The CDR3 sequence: CASSAMGSSYNEQFF. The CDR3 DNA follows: TGTGCCAGCAGCGCCATGGGGAGCTCCTACAATGAGCAGTTCTTC.

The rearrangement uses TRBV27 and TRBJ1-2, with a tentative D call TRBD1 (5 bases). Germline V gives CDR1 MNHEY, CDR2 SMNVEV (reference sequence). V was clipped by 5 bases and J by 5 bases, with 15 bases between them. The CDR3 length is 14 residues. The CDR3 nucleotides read TGTGCCAGCAGTCGGGGGGAGGGGTCGTATGGCTACACCTTC. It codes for CASSRGEGSYGYTF.

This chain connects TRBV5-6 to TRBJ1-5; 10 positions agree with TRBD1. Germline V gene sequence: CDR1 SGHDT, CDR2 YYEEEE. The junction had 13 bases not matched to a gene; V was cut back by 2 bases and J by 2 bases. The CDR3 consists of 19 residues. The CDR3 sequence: CASSFRDRGLLSGNQPQHF. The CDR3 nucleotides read TGTGCCAGCAGCTTCCGAGACAGGGGGCTTTTATCAGGCAATCAGCCCCAGCATTTT.

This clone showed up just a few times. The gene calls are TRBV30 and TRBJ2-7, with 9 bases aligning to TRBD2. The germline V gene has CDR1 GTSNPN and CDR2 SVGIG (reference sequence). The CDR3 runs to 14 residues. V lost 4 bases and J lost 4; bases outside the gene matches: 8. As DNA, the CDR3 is TGTGCCTGGACTAGCGGGGCGAGGGGATACGAGCAGTACTTC. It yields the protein CAWTSGARGYEQYF.

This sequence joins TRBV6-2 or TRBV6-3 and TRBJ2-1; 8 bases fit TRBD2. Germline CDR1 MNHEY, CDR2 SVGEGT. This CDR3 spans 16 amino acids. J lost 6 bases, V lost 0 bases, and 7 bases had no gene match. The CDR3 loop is CASSYSNPGGRNEQFF. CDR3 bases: TGTGCCAGCAGTTACTCGAATCCGGGGGGGCGCAATGAGCAGTTCTTC.

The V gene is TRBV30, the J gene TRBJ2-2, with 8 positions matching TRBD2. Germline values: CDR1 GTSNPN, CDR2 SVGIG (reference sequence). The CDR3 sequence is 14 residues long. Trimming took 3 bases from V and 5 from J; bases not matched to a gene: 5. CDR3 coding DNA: TGTGCCTGGAGACGCACTAGCGGAACCGGGGAGCTGTTTTTT. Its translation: CAWRRTSGTGELFF.

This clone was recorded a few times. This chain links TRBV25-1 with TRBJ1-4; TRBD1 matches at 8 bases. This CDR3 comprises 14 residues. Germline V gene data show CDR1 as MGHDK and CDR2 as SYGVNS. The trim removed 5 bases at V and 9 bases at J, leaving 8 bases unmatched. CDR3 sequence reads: CASSWGTGFQKLFF. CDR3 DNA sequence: TGTGCCAGCAGTTGGGGGACAGGCTTCCAAAAACTGTTTTTT.

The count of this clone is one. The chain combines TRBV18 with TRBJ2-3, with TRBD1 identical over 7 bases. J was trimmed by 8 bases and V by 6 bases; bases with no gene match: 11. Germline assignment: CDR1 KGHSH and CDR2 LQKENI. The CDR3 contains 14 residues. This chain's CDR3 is CASSQLGTAATQYF. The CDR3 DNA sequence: TGTGCCAGCTCTCAACTCGGGACAGCTGCTACGCAGTATTTT.

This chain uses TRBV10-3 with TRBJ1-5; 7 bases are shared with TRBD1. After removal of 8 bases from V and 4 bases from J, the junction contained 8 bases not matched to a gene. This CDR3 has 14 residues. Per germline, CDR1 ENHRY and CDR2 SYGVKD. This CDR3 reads CAIARDSRNQPQHF. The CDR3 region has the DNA TGTGCCATCGCCCGGGACAGTAGGAATCAGCCCCAGCATTTT.

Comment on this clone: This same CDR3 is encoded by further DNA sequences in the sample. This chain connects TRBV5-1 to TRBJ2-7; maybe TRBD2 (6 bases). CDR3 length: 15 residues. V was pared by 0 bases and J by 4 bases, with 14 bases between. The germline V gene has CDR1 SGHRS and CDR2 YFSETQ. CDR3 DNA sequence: TGCGCCAGCAGCTTGGTGGCCGGGACTTCTTACGAGCAGTACTTC. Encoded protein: CASSLVAGTSYEQYF. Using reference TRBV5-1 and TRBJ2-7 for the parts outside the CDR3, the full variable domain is KAGVTQTPRYLIKTRGQQVTLSCSPISGHRSVSWYQQTPGQGLQFLFEYFSETQRNKGNFPGRFSGRQFSNSRSEMNVSTLELGDSALYLCASSLVAGTSYEQYFGPGTRLTVT.

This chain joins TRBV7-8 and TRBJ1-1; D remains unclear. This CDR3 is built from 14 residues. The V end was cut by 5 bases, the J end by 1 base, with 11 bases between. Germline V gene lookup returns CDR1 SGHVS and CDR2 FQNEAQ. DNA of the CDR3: TGTGCCAGCAGCCCCAATCGAGGGAACACTGAAGCTTTCTTT. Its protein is CASSPNRGNTEAFF.

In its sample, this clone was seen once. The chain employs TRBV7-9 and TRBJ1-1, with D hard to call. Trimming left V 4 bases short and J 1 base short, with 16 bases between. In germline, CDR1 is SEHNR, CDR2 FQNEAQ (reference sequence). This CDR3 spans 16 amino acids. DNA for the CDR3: TGTGCCAGCAGCTCCGTCGGGAGGATGGGGAACACTGAAGCTTTCTTT. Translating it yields CASSSVGRMGNTEAFF.

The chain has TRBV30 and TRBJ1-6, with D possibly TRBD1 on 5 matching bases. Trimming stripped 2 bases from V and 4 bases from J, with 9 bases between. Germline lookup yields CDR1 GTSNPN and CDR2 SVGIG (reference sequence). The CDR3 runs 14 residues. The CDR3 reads CAWSPDNYNSPLHF. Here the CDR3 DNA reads TGTGCCTGGAGTCCGGACAATTATAATTCACCCCTCCACTTT. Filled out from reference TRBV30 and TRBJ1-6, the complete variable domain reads SQTIHQWPATLVQPVGSPLSLECTVEGTSNPNLYWYRQAAGRGLQLLFYSVGIGQISSEVPQNLSASRPQDRQFILSSKKLLLSDSGFYLCAWSPDNYNSPLHFGNGTRLTVT.

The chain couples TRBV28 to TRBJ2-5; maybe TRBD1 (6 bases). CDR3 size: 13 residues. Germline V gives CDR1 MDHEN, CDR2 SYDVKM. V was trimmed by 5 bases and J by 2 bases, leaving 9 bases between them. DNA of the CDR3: TGTGCCAGCAGTGTTGGACAGCAAGAGACCCAGTACTTC. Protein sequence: CASSVGQQETQYF.

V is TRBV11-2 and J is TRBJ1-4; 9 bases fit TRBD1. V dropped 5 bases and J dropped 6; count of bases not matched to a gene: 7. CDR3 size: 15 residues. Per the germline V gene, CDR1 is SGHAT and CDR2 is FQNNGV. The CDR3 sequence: CASSAAQGAYEKLFF. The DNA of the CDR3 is TGTGCCAGCAGCGCGGCACAGGGGGCGTATGAAAAACTGTTTTTT.

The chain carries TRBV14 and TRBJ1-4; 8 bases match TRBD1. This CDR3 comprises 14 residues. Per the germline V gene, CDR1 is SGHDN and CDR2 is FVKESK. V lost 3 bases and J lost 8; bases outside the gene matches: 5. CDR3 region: CASSHRTGREKLFF. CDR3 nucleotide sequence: TGTGCCAGCAGCCATCGGACAGGGCGGGAAAAACTGTTTTTT. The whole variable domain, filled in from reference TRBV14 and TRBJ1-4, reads EAGVTQFPSHSVIEKGQTVTLRCDPISGHDNLYWYRRVMGKEIKFLLHFVKESKQDESGMPNNRFLAERTGGTYSTLKVQPAELEDSGVYFCASSHRTGREKLFFGSGTQLSVL.

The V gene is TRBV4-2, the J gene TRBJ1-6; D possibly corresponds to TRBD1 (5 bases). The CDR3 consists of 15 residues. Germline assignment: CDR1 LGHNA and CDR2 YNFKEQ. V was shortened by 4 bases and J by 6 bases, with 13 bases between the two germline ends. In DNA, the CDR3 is TGTGCCAGCAGCCGGACCGGGACTTCTAATTCACCCCTCCACTTT. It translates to CASSRTGTSNSPLHF.

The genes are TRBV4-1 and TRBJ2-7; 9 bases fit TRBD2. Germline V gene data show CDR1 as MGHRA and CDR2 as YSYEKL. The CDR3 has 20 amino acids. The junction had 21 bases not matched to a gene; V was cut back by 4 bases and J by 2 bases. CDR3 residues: CASSPRRVAGAGTGTYEQYF. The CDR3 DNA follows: TGCGCCAGCAGCCCACGGCGAGTAGCGGGAGCGGGGACGGGAACCTACGAGCAGTACTTC.

The CDR3 bases are TGTGCCAGCAGTAGGGACAGGGGGATCCCTGAAGCTTTCTTT. Its translation: CASSRDRGIPEAFF. The chain couples TRBV6-5 to TRBJ1-1; TRBD1 matches at 11 bases. CDR3 length: 14 residues. Germline CDR1 and CDR2: MNHEY and SVGAGI. V was clipped by 5 bases and J by 6 bases; unmatched bases: 5.

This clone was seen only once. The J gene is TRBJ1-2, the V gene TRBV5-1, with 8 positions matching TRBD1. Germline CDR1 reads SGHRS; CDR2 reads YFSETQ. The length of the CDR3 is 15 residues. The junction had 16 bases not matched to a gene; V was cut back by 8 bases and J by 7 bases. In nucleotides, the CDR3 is TGCGCCAGTTTCTCAGGGGGCGCGGAGACGGGTGGCTACACCTTC. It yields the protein CASFSGGAETGGYTF.

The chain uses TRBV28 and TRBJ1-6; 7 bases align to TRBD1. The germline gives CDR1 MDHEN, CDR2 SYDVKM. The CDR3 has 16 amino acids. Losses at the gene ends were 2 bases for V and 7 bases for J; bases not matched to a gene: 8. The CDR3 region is CASSLESDRMNSPLHF. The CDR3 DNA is TGTGCCAGCAGTTTAGAATCGGACAGGATGAATTCACCCCTCCACTTT.

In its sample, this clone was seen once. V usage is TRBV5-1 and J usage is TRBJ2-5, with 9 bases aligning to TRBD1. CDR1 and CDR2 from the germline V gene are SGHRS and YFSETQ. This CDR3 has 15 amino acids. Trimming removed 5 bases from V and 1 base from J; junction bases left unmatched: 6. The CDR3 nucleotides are TGCGCCAGCAGGCAAGGGACAGGGACCCAAGAGACCCAGTACTTC. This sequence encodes CASRQGTGTQETQYF.

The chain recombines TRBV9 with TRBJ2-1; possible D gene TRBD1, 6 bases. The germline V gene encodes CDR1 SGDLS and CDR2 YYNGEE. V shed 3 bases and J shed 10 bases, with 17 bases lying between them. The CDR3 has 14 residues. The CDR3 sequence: CASSGGEGVHEQFF. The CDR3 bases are TGTGCCAGCAGCGGAGGAGAGGGGGTCCACGAGCAGTTCTTC.